What follows are 15 T cell receptor beta chains derived from one specimen sequenced in a study of blood T cell repertoires in COVID-19. This table comes from immunoSEQ multiplex PCR, and its TCRdb copy is limited to in-frame clones, with some not included. The sample gives approximately 390,000 clones, approximately 85% of which show up once; more than 2% is in the top ten. The sequenced sample was PBMCs or T cells enriched from blood (not recorded which). The receptors were sampled from a woman aged 40-49 years with acute COVID-19.

The chain uses TRBV19 and TRBJ1-6; 8 bases match TRBD1. This CDR3 has 15 residues. The ends lost 5 bases at V and 7 bases at J; junction bases unmatched: 7. From germline, CDR1 is LNHDA and CDR2 SQIVND (reference sequence). The CDR3 region has the DNA TGTGCCAGTAGTGGACAGGGACTTGGAAATTCACCCCTCCACTTT. This sequence encodes CASSGQGLGNSPLHF.

The chain links TRBV10-1 to TRBJ2-3, with a tentative D call TRBD1 (5 bases). V dropped 3 bases and J dropped 3 bases, with 13 bases sitting between them. Germline lookup yields CDR1 WNHNN and CDR2 SYGVQD (reference sequence). This CDR3 contains 15 residues. CDR3 DNA: TGCGCCAGCAGTGACCCCGGACAATGGACAGATACGCAGTATTTT. It codes for CASSDPGQWTDTQYF.

V gene TRBV12-3 or TRBV12-4 combines with J gene TRBJ1-2, with 9 bases fitting TRBD1. There are 12 residues in the CDR3. V dropped 6 bases and J dropped 8; count of bases not matched to a gene: 4. CDR3: CASRGTGLGYTF. DNA of the CDR3: TGTGCCAGCAGGGGGACAGGGCTCGGCTACACCTTC.

The CDR3 nucleotides read TGTGCCTACGATGGGACAGGTTACTCTGGAAACACCATATATTTT. It is translated as CAYDGTGYSGNTIYF. This chain joins TRBV30 and TRBJ1-3, with 8 bases fitting TRBD1. The V and J ends lost 7 bases and 0 bases, in that order; junction bases with no gene match: 8. The length of the CDR3 is 15 residues. Germline V lookup: CDR1 GTSNPN, CDR2 SVGIG (reference sequence).

The chain recombines TRBV27 with TRBJ1-1; tentative D call: TRBD1 (5 bases). Looked up from germline, CDR1 is MNHEY and CDR2 is SMNVEV (reference sequence). Trimming removed 5 bases from V and 0 bases from J, with 7 bases in between. There are 13 residues in the CDR3. In DNA, the CDR3 is TGTGCCAGCAGTCCGACAGTGAACACTGAAGCTTTCTTT. Its translation is CASSPTVNTEAFF.

The rearrangement links TRBV6-6 to TRBJ1-1, with D possibly TRBD1 on 6 matching bases. Germline CDR1 reads MNHNY; CDR2 reads SVGAGI (reference sequence). Trimming removed 5 bases at V and 4 bases at J, with 20 bases between. The CDR3 runs 16 residues. The CDR3 coding sequence is TGTGCCAGCAGTCGAACAGGGCTTAGGGGGAGCACTGAAGCTTTCTTT. Translation gives CASSRTGLRGSTEAFF.

This clone was seen only a few times. The chain employs TRBV9 and TRBJ1-1; no clear D. Germline CDR1 reads SGDLS; CDR2 reads YYNGEE. The CDR3 totals 14 residues. Trimming took off 0 bases at V and 1 base at J, with 7 bases between the two ends. Here the CDR3 reads CASSVEQKNTEAFF. CDR3 in DNA: TGTGCCAGCAGCGTAGAACAGAAGAACACTGAAGCTTTCTTT.

The chain is built from TRBV11-3 and TRBJ1-1; D is perhaps TRBD1 (6 bases). Trimming left V 5 bases short and J 10 bases short, with 20 bases between. The CDR3 loop spans 14 amino acids. The germline V gene encodes CDR1 SGHNT and CDR2 YENEEA. The CDR3 here is CASSQNRASRRAFF. CDR3 nucleotide sequence: TGTGCCAGCAGCCAAAACAGGGCTTCCCGAAGAGCTTTCTTT.

The rearrangement joins TRBV4-1 to TRBJ2-7, with D uncertain. The germline V and J ends were trimmed by 3 bases and 1 base, with 7 bases remaining between them. This CDR3 is built from 13 residues. Germline values: CDR1 MGHRA, CDR2 YSYEKL. The CDR3: CASSQLGSYEQYF. DNA for the CDR3: TGCGCCAGCAGCCAGCTCGGTTCCTACGAGCAGTACTTC.

The rearrangement joins TRBV4-2 to TRBJ1-3, with TRBD1 identical over 10 bases. CDR1 is LGHNA and CDR2 is YNFKEQ in the germline V gene. The ends lost 4 bases at V and 4 bases at J; junction bases unmatched: 7. There are 16 residues in the CDR3. The chain's CDR3 is CASSPRQGATGNTIYF. CDR3 sequence (DNA): TGTGCCAGCAGCCCTCGACAGGGGGCGACGGGAAACACCATATATTTT.

J is TRBJ1-4 and V is TRBV11-2; a possible D gene is TRBD1 (6 bases). The ends were cut back, 3 bases at V and 7 bases at J, with 9 bases in the middle. The CDR3 has 13 amino acids. CDR1 SGHAT and CDR2 FQNNGV come from the germline V gene. The CDR3 spells CASSLVRGEKLFF. The CDR3 coding sequence is TGTGCCAGCAGCTTGGTCAGGGGTGAAAAACTGTTTTTT.

The chain employs TRBV29-1 and TRBJ1-2; no firm D call. V lost 6 bases to trimming and J lost 0 bases, with 14 bases between them. The germline gives CDR1 SQVTM, CDR2 ANQGSEA. The length of the CDR3 is 14 residues. In DNA, the CDR3 is TGCAGCGTGTCGACTAGTGCCTCTAACTATGGCTACACCTTC. Translation: CSVSTSASNYGYTF.

The chain links TRBV6-2 or TRBV6-3 to TRBJ1-2, with 7 nucleotides matching TRBD1. The V gene's germline CDR1 is MNHEY and CDR2 SVGEGT. V shed 0 bases and J 6 bases; nucleotides not matched to a gene: 4. The CDR3 covers 14 residues. The CDR3 here is CASSYSYRGNGYTF. In DNA, the CDR3 is TGTGCCAGCAGTTACTCGTACAGGGGTAATGGCTACACCTTC.

This clone was seen just once. V and J are TRBV5-1 and TRBJ1-1; TRBD1 might be the D (5 bases). CDR3 length: 15 amino acids. CDR1 SGHRS and CDR2 YFSETQ come from the germline V gene. Trimming cost V 4 bases and J 1 base, with 14 bases left between them. CDR3 nucleotide sequence: TGCGCCAGCAGCGCCGCGGGGGGAGAGAACACTGAAGCTTTCTTT. Its translation: CASSAAGGENTEAFF.

The chain employs TRBV14 and TRBJ1-1, with D hard to call. V was pared by 0 bases and J by 1 base, with 15 bases between. The germline gives CDR1 SGHDN, CDR2 FVKESK. The CDR3 contains 17 residues. This CDR3 is CASSQEQLEQSNTEAFF. In nucleotides, the CDR3 is TGTGCCAGCAGCCAAGAACAGCTCGAGCAGTCGAACACTGAAGCTTTCTTT. Supplemented by reference TRBV14 and TRBJ1-1, the full variable domain reads EAGVTQFPSHSVIEKGQTVTLRCDPISGHDNLYWYRRVMGKEIKFLLHFVKESKQDESGMPNNRFLAERTGGTYSTLKVQPAELEDSGVYFCASSQEQLEQSNTEAFFGQGTRLTVV.